The entry below gives a single T cell receptor (beta chain) sequence along with its context. This CDR3 region has 14 residues. V was pared by 0 bases and J by 1 base, with 7 bases between. The V gene's germline CDR1 is MNHNY and CDR2 SVGAGI (reference sequence). This specimen comes from a study of T cell responses to AZD1222 COVID-19 vaccine. Profiling relied on immunoSEQ multiplex PCR, and the TCRdb table lists in-frame clones only, not all of them. The table includes 180,000 or so clones, 92% detected once. This clonotype was obtained from an adult who received the AZD1222 COVID-19 vaccine. The material sequenced was peripheral blood, taken 28 days after the second AZD1222 dose. The chain couples TRBV6-6 to TRBJ2-7; D is uncertain. The chain's CDR3 is CASSYSTESYEQYF. In DNA, the CDR3 is TGTGCCAGCAGTTACTCCACGGAATCCTACGAGCAGTACTTC.